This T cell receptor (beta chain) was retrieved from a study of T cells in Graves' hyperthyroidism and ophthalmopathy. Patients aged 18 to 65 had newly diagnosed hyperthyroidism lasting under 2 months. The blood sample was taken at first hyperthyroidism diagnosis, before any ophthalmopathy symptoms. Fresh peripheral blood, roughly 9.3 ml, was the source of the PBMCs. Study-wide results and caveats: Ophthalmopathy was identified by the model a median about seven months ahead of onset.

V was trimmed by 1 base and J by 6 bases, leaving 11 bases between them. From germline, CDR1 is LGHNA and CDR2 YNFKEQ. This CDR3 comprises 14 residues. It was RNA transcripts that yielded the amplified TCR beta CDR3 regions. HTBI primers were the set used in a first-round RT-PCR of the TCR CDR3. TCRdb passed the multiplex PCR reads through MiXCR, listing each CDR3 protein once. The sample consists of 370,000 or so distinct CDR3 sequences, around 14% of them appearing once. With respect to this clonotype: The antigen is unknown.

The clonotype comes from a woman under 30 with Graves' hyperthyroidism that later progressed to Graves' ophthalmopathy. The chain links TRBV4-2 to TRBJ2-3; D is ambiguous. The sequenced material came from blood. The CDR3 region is CASSQGGFQDTQYF. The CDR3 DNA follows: TGTGCCAGCAGCCAAGGGGGTTTTCAGGATACGCAGTATTTT.